A single sample is the source of the 29 T cell receptor beta chains below, sequenced in a study of beta chain features in type 1 diabetes. Every isolated RNA sample was fully reverse transcribed, so sequencing captured expressed TCRB transcripts. Sequenced by immunoSEQ multiplex PCR; TCRdb stores in-frame clones only, minus some. This table holds 900,000 or so clones, 15% to 20% found once. The sequenced material came from naive CD4+ T cells from blood. The receptors shown here come from a woman younger than 35 in good health.

This clone was observed a handful of times. The chain carries TRBV9 and TRBJ2-5, with D hard to call. Germline V gene lookup returns CDR1 SGDLS and CDR2 YYNGEE. This CDR3 has 15 amino acids. Trimming stripped 0 bases from V and 2 bases from J, with 11 bases between. CDR3 residues: CASSVAPGEQETQYF. CDR3 DNA sequence: TGTGCCAGCAGCGTAGCTCCGGGTGAGCAAGAGACCCAGTACTTC.

This chain uses TRBV28 with TRBJ1-1; possibly TRBD1 for D (5 bases). Trimming removed 6 bases from V and 10 bases from J, with 24 bases in between. This CDR3 region has 15 residues. CDR1 and CDR2 from the germline V gene are MDHEN and SYDVKM. CDR3 sequence (DNA): TGTGCCAGCAGACCTTCGGGGGGACTTAGTCAGAGAGCTTTCTTT. Translated: CASRPSGGLSQRAFF.

This clone was recorded a few times. This chain uses TRBV5-1 with TRBJ2-3, with D tentatively TRBD2 (6 bases). Germline V lookup: CDR1 SGHRS, CDR2 YFSETQ. The CDR3 sequence is 14 residues long. Trimming took 1 base from V and 2 from J, leaving 8 bases between them. The CDR3 is CASSLTSPTDTQYF. The CDR3 DNA reads as TGCGCCAGCAGCTTGACTAGCCCCACAGATACGCAGTATTTT.

This clone was recorded a few times. The chain employs TRBV4-2 and TRBJ2-1; possible D gene TRBD2, 5 bases. The V end was cut by 4 bases, the J end by 0 bases, with 13 bases between. Germline assignment: CDR1 LGHNA and CDR2 YNFKEQ. The CDR3 is 16 residues long. This CDR3 reads CASSPVLESSYNEQFF. The CDR3 DNA is TGTGCCAGCAGCCCCGTACTAGAGAGCTCCTACAATGAGCAGTTCTTC.

Comments on this clone: The sample carries other DNA sequences with the same CDR3. This chain uses TRBV18 with TRBJ2-5; TRBD1 might be the D (7 bases). The V end was cut by 3 bases, the J end by 5 bases, with 10 bases between. Germline CDR1 and CDR2: KGHSH and LQKENI. The CDR3 loop spans 13 amino acids. As DNA, the CDR3 is TGTGCCAGCTCACCGACAGGGAGGGAGACCCAGTACTTC. Translating gives CASSPTGRETQYF.

This clone was detected a few times. The V gene is TRBV10-3, the J gene TRBJ2-3; tentative D call: TRBD1 (6 bases). This CDR3 is built from 16 residues. Deletions cut 3 bases from V and 1 base from J, with 14 bases between. CDR1 and CDR2 from the germline V gene are ENHRY and SYGVKD. The CDR3 reads CAISELQGRGTDTQYF. The CDR3, as DNA: TGTGCCATCAGTGAATTACAGGGAAGAGGCACAGATACGCAGTATTTT.

This clone has more than one count but fewer than ten. V usage is TRBV2 and J usage is TRBJ1-2, with 8 bases that match TRBD1. CDR1 and CDR2 (germline): SNHLY, FYNNEI. The CDR3 is 13 residues long. Germline trimming cut 5 bases from V and 5 bases from J; bases unmatched to any gene: 4. CDR3 coding DNA: TGTGCCAGCAGTTCCACAGGGGGTTATGGCTACACCTTC. Protein: CASSSTGGYGYTF.

This clone has just a few counts. This CDR3 is also generated by other DNA sequences in the sample. V and J are TRBV18 and TRBJ2-5, with D maybe TRBD1 (6 bases). V lost 1 base and J lost 0, with 9 bases in between. The CDR3 has 15 amino acids. Germline loops: CDR1 KGHSH, CDR2 LQKENI. The CDR3 is CASSPRTAYQETQYF. The CDR3 DNA sequence: TGTGCCAGCTCACCACGGACAGCGTACCAAGAGACCCAGTACTTC.

The chain employs TRBV9 and TRBJ2-7, with 7 nucleotides matching TRBD2. This CDR3 spans 14 amino acids. Germline CDR1 and CDR2: SGDLS and YYNGEE. Germline trimming cut 4 bases from V and 1 base from J; bases unmatched to any gene: 5. The CDR3 DNA reads as TGTGCCAGCAGCCGAACGGGAGGTTCCTACGAGCAGTACTTC. This sequence encodes CASSRTGGSYEQYF.

This rearrangement joins TRBV7-3 to TRBJ2-1; 8 bases are shared with TRBD1. Germline CDR1 is SGHTA and CDR2 is FQGTGA. Trimming removed 2 bases from V and 0 bases from J; junction bases left unmatched: 3. The CDR3 covers 16 residues. The CDR3 protein is CASSLGGTGSYNEQFF. CDR3 DNA: TGTGCCAGCAGCTTAGGAGGGACAGGCTCCTACAATGAGCAGTTCTTC. Full variable domain (outside the CDR3, taken from reference TRBV7-3 and TRBJ2-1): GAGVSQTPSNKVTEKGKYVELRCDPISGHTALYWYRQSLGQGPEFLIYFQGTGAADDSGLPNDRFFAVRPEGSVSTLKIQRTERGDSAVYLCASSLGGTGSYNEQFFGPGTRLTVL.

On this clone itself: Other DNA sequences from this sample encode an identical CDR3 as well. The chain has TRBV2 and TRBJ1-1; D remains unclear. The CDR3 sequence is 13 residues long. Germline CDR1 SNHLY, CDR2 FYNNEI. Trimming removed 4 bases at V and 2 bases at J, with 8 bases between. The CDR3 bases are TGTGCCAGCAGTGGGACGGTTAACACTGAAGCTTTCTTT. Amino acid sequence: CASSGTVNTEAFF.

This clone was detected only a few times. The chain is built from TRBV6-5 and TRBJ2-1; 8 bases line up with TRBD2. The CDR3 totals 14 residues. Unmatched junction bases numbered 7, after V lost 2 bases and J lost 10 bases. Germline V gene lookup returns CDR1 MNHEY and CDR2 SVGAGI. CDR3 in DNA: TGTGCCAGCAGTTACCTGCGGGAGGCGCGGGAGCAGTTCTTC. Its protein product is CASSYLREAREQFF.

This clone appeared a few times. V is TRBV9 and J is TRBJ1-1; tentative D call: TRBD1 (6 bases). The CDR3 is 15 residues long. Germline V CDR1 and CDR2: SGDLS, YYNGEE. Trimming left V 2 bases short and J 1 base short, with 12 bases between. In DNA, the CDR3 is TGTGCCAGCAGCGTGATCAGGGGAGGGAACACTGAAGCTTTCTTT. It translates to CASSVIRGGNTEAFF.

This chain uses TRBV28 with TRBJ1-1; perhaps TRBD1 as D (6 bases). CDR3 length equals 14 residues. Germline-derived CDR1 and CDR2 are MDHEN and SYDVKM. V was pared by 1 base and J by 8 bases, with 14 bases between. This CDR3 reads CASSLFQGRGEAFF. CDR3 DNA: TGTGCCAGCAGTTTATTTCAGGGCAGGGGAGAAGCTTTCTTT. The variable domain in full, with the rest retrieved from reference TRBV28 and TRBJ1-1, is DVKVTQSSRYLVKRTGEKVFLECVQDMDHENMFWYRQDPGLGLRLIYFSYDVKMKEKGDIPEGYSVSREKKERFSLILESASTNQTSMYLCASSLFQGRGEAFFGQGTRLTVV.

The chain has TRBV11-3 and TRBJ2-2; 7 nucleotides align to TRBD2. Germline lookup yields CDR1 SGHNT and CDR2 YENEEA. The ends lost 5 bases at V and 6 bases at J; junction bases unmatched: 3. This CDR3 has 13 residues. CDR3 sequence (DNA): TGTGCCAGCAGCCTCGGACTAGCCGGGGAGCTGTTTTTT. Encoded protein: CASSLGLAGELFF. Filled out from reference TRBV11-3 and TRBJ2-2, the complete variable domain reads EAGVVQSPRYKIIEKKQPVAFWCNPISGHNTLYWYLQNLGQGPELLIRYENEEAVDDSQLPKDRFSAERLKGVDSTLKIQPAELGDSAVYLCASSLGLAGELFFGEGSRLTVL.

The CDR3 loop is CASSVAATTGYEQYF. CDR3 DNA sequence: TGTGCCAGCAGCGTAGCCGCTACGACAGGGTACGAGCAGTACTTC. V and J are TRBV9 and TRBJ2-7; 7 nucleotides align to TRBD1. J lost 4 bases, V lost 0 bases, and 7 bases had no gene match. This CDR3 is 15 amino acids long. Germline values: CDR1 SGDLS, CDR2 YYNGEE.

This clone appeared a few times. The chain is built from TRBV11-2 and TRBJ2-7, with 7 bases identical to TRBD1. This CDR3 has 15 residues. Germline CDR1 and CDR2: SGHAT and FQNNGV. The V gene end was trimmed by 5 bases and the J gene end by 1 base; junction bases not matched to a gene: 8. The CDR3 spells CASSGNRGGSYEQYF. The CDR3 DNA reads TGTGCCAGCAGCGGAAACAGGGGTGGATCCTACGAGCAGTACTTC.

This clone appeared a few times. The chain has TRBV4-2 and TRBJ2-2; no clear D gene. Germline V gene data show CDR1 as LGHNA and CDR2 as YNFKEQ. CDR3 length equals 16 residues. The germline V and J ends were trimmed by 2 bases and 0 bases, with 10 bases remaining between them. The chain's CDR3 is CASSQNFPPNTGELFF. The CDR3 bases are TGTGCCAGCAGCCAAAATTTTCCTCCGAACACCGGGGAGCTGTTTTTT.

Only a few counts were recorded for this clone. The V and J genes are TRBV25-1 and TRBJ1-2, with D unclear. V lost 6 bases to trimming and J lost 5 bases, with 7 bases between them. In germline, CDR1 is MGHDK, CDR2 SYGVNS. This CDR3 has 11 amino acids. The CDR3 sequence is CASSAGYGYTF. CDR3 DNA sequence: TGTGCCAGCAGCGCTGGTTATGGCTACACCTTC.

This clone was counted between two and nine times. The V call is TRBV7-9, the J call TRBJ2-1; 16 positions match TRBD2. Looked up from germline, CDR1 is SEHNR and CDR2 is FQNEAQ (reference sequence). Trimming took 5 bases from V and 8 from J; bases not matched to a gene: 6. The CDR3 is made up of 16 amino acids. This CDR3 is CASSPGTSGGVDEQFF. The CDR3 DNA sequence: TGTGCCAGCAGCCCCGGGACTAGCGGGGGGGTGGATGAGCAGTTCTTC.

The sample holds a few counts of this clone. This chain joins TRBV18 and TRBJ2-1, with TRBD2 matching 9 bases. Germline values: CDR1 KGHSH, CDR2 LQKENI. The V gene end was trimmed by 3 bases and the J gene end by 15 bases; junction bases not matched to a gene: 12. The CDR3 is made up of 14 amino acids. The CDR3 sequence is CASSPGLAGERSFF. The DNA for the CDR3 is TGTGCCAGCTCACCTGGTTTAGCGGGAGAAAGGTCGTTCTTC. Together with reference TRBV18 and TRBJ2-1, the CDR3 gives the full variable domain: NAGVMQNPRHLVRRRGQEARLRCSPMKGHSHVYWYRQLPEEGLKFMVYLQKENIIDESGMPKERFSAEFPKEGPSILRIQQVVRGDSAAYFCASSPGLAGERSFFGPGTRLTVL.

This clone was detected a few times. This rearrangement joins TRBV7-9 to TRBJ2-1; maybe TRBD2 (5 bases). The CDR3 is 14 amino acids. Per the germline V gene, CDR1 is SEHNR and CDR2 is FQNEAQ (reference sequence). V was pared by 3 bases and J by 0 bases, with 6 bases between. The CDR3 region is CASSFSVSYNEQFF. Here the CDR3 DNA reads TGTGCCAGCAGCTTTAGCGTCTCCTACAATGAGCAGTTCTTC.

This clone was seen more than once but under ten times. The rearrangement links TRBV28 to TRBJ2-2; 7 bases map to TRBD1. The V gene end was trimmed by 10 bases and the J gene end by 3 bases; junction bases not matched to a gene: 11. The germline V gene has CDR1 MDHEN and CDR2 SYDVKM. The CDR3 loop spans 15 amino acids. The CDR3 DNA reads TGTGCCACCTCGACGACAGGGTTGGACACCGGGGAGCTGTTTTTT. Protein product: CATSTTGLDTGELFF.

This clone has only a few counts. The chain recombines TRBV9 with TRBJ2-2; no firm D call. The CDR3 length is 13 residues. The germline V gene encodes CDR1 SGDLS and CDR2 YYNGEE. V was trimmed by 0 bases and J by 6 bases, leaving 6 bases between them. The DNA for the CDR3 is TGTGCCAGCAGCGTAGGGATTCCCGGGGAGCTGTTTTTT. This encodes CASSVGIPGELFF.

This chain connects TRBV7-9 to TRBJ1-4; 9 bases match TRBD1. In germline, CDR1 is SEHNR, CDR2 FQNEAQ (reference sequence). The CDR3 extends over 15 amino acids. J was trimmed by 7 bases and V by 5 bases; bases with no gene match: 8. The CDR3 DNA is TGTGCCAGCAGCCCAGAACAGGGGGCGGGTGAAAAACTGTTTTTT. Residues: CASSPEQGAGEKLFF.

There are a few counts of this clone. The V and J genes are TRBV18 and TRBJ2-1, with 7 bases matching TRBD1. Unmatched junction bases numbered 7, after V lost 2 bases and J lost 6 bases. Germline CDR1 is KGHSH and CDR2 is LQKENI. The CDR3 is made up of 15 amino acids. The CDR3 DNA is TGTGCCAGCTCACCAACGACAGGGAGTCTCAATGAGCAGTTCTTC. Its translation is CASSPTTGSLNEQFF.

This clone was detected a few times. The CDR3 region is CASRLQGLANEKLFF. The CDR3 region has the DNA TGTGCCAGCAGACTACAGGGGCTGGCTAATGAAAAACTGTTTTTT. This chain joins TRBV2 and TRBJ1-4, with 7 bases fitting TRBD1. CDR3 length: 15 amino acids. Germline V CDR1 and CDR2: SNHLY, FYNNEI. V was clipped by 6 bases and J by 3 bases; unmatched bases: 7.

The CDR3 is CASREQGPYEQYF. CDR3 coding DNA: TGTGCCAGCAGGGAGCAGGGGCCCTACGAGCAGTACTTC. The rearrangement links TRBV28 to TRBJ2-7, with D possibly matching TRBD1 (6 bases). Between the trimmed V and J ends, which lost 6 bases and 2 bases, there was a span of 11 bases. The CDR3 is 13 amino acids. The germline gives CDR1 MDHEN, CDR2 SYDVKM.

In its sample, this clone was seen a few times. V gene TRBV6-5 combines with J gene TRBJ2-5; TRBD2 matches 7 bases. J gave up 2 bases and V 6 bases, and 9 bases lay outside the gene matches. CDR1 is MNHEY and CDR2 is SVGAGI in the germline V gene. CDR3 length equals 15 residues. The CDR3: CASSRVPGLQETQYF. DNA for the CDR3: TGTGCCAGCAGCCGGGTACCGGGACTACAAGAGACCCAGTACTTC.